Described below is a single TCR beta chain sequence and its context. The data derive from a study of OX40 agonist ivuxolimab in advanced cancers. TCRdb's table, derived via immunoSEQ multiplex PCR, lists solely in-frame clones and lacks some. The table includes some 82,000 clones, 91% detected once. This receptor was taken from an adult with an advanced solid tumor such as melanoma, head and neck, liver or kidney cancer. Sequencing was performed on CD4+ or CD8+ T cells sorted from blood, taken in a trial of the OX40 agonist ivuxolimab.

DNA for the CDR3: TGTGCCAGCAGTGTCCAGGGAACGGTAGAGACCCAGTACTTC. It codes for CASSVQGTVETQYF. The chain is built from TRBV2 and TRBJ2-5, with D possibly being TRBD1 (5 bases). The CDR3 is made up of 14 amino acids. The germline CDR1 and CDR2 sequences are SNHLY and FYNNEI. Deletions cut 4 bases from V and 4 bases from J, with 13 bases between.